Each of the 3 T cell receptor beta chains below was sequenced from the same sample in a study of CD8 T cells in Susac syndrome. RNA, at about 0.5 to 1 ug, was reverse transcribed with random hexamers. TCRdb analysed the immunoSEQ multiplex PCR reads with MiXCR anew, one entry per CDR3 protein. Of approximately 130,000 distinct CDR3 sequences in the sample, less than 95% are singletons; the top ten hold around 0.1%. Sequencing was done on a sample of CD4+ T cells from PBMCs. Every receptor here comes from a human donor in good health.

This chain uses TRBV4-1 with TRBJ2-1; D ambiguous. CDR3 length: 17 amino acids. Germline V gene lookup returns CDR1 MGHRA and CDR2 YSYEKL. Trimming cost V 3 bases and J 3 bases, with 18 bases left between them. CDR3 amino acids: CASSQEPLDSFYNEQFF. DNA for the CDR3: TGCGCCAGCAGCCAGGAACCCCTAGACTCCTTCTACAATGAGCAGTTCTTC.

The V call is TRBV28, the J call TRBJ1-3; unclear D gene. The germline gives CDR1 MDHEN, CDR2 SYDVKM. Deletions cut 6 bases from V and 0 bases from J, with 12 bases between. The CDR3 spans 15 residues. CDR3 sequence (DNA): TGTGCCAGCAGCCTTACCTCAGCCTCTGGAAACACCATATATTTT. Translation: CASSLTSASGNTIYF.

This chain connects TRBV19 to TRBJ2-5; maybe TRBD2 (6 bases). V shed 7 bases and J shed 4 bases, with 13 bases lying between them. CDR1 is LNHDA and CDR2 is SQIVND in the germline V gene (reference sequence). This CDR3 region has 13 residues. The CDR3 DNA follows: TGTGCCAGTACCCGCGGGGATCGAGAGACCCAGTACTTC. It yields the protein CASTRGDRETQYF.